The clone carrying this T cell receptor beta chain was observed at least ten times. As yet, its antigen is unknown. From the 5' RACE reads, TCRdb called clonotypes with MiXCR, one entry per CDR3 protein. In the table there are 280,000 or so distinct CDR3 sequences, more than 6.5% of which are singletons. The ends lost 2 bases at V and 8 bases at J; junction bases unmatched: 12. Germline V CDR1 and CDR2: SQVTM, ANQGSEA. This CDR3 spans 15 amino acids. This specimen belongs to a study of identical twins. Broader study findings: Abundant cord blood beta clonotypes carried fewer insertions; memory repertoires showed none.

Only healthy Caucasians were enrolled as donors. This sample also appeared in a second study, on yellow fever vaccine responses in identical twins.

The sequencing input was memory (CD45RO+) T cells sorted from blood. This chain links TRBV29-1 with TRBJ2-3, with TRBD1 identical over 8 bases. The clonotype was recovered from a woman aged 18-29 years in good health. The CDR3 bases are TGCAGCGTTGAACAATTGGGACAGGACTTGGGTACGCAGTATTTT. Translating it yields CSVEQLGQDLGTQYF.